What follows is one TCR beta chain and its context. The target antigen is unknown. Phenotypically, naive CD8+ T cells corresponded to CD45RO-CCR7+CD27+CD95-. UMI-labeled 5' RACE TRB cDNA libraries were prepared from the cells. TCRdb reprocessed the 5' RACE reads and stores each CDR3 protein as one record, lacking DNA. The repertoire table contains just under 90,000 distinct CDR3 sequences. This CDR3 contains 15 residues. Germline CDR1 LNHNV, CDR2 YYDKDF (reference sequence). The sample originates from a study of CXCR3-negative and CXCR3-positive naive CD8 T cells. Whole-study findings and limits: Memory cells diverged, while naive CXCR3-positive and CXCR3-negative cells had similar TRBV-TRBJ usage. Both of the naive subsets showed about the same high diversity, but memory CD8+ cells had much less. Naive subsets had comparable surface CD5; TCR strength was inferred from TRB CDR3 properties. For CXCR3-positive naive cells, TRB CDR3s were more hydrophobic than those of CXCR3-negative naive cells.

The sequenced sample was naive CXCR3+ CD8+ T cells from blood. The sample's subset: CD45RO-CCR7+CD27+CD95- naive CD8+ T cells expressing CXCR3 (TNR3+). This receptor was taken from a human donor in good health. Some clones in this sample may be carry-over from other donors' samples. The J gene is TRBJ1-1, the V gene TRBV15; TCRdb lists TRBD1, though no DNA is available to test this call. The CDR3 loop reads CATSKSRQGASEAFF.